Included here is one T cell receptor beta chain sequence, with context. Its matching antigen is unknown. The entry originates in a study of cytomegalovirus exposure and HLA in healthy donors. General observations from the study: Accurate prediction of HLA-A and HLA-B alleles (for most subjects) was reportedly achieved from TCR beta sequences. Sequencing depth across donors, presence/absence analyses assumed, was roughly uniform.

It was with 60 Vbeta and 13 Jbeta primers that the PCR ran. TCRdb's table, derived via immunoSEQ multiplex PCR, lists solely in-frame clones and lacks some. The table includes about 190,000 clones, approximately 70% detected once. Germline CDR1 and CDR2: MRHNA and SNTAGT. The ends lost 4 bases at V and 7 bases at J; junction bases unmatched: 8. The CDR3 loop spans 16 amino acids. The sequence derives from a woman aged 25 to 39 in good health and CMV-seropositive. The chain combines TRBV6-4 with TRBJ2-1; 12 nucleotides align to TRBD1. Sequences were obtained from PBMCs. The chain's CDR3 is CASSVQPGQGANEQFF. CDR3 sequence (DNA): TGTGCCAGCAGTGTACAACCGGGACAGGGGGCGAATGAGCAGTTCTTC.